The source of this TCR beta chain is a study of control samples from healthy donors and cancer patients. Trimming stripped 5 bases from V and 1 base from J, with 8 bases between. This CDR3 region has 13 residues. This clone appeared a few times. Method: immunoSEQ multiplex PCR; TCRdb's copy keeps in-frame clones and lacks some. Found here are about 34,000 clones, approximately 86% of them singletons; the top ten hold more than 1.5%. J is TRBJ1-1 and V is TRBV12-3 or TRBV12-4; D unclear. Material: PBMCs. The receptor comes from a woman aged 40 to 50 with lung cancer. CDR3 region: CASSTNWNTEAFF. CDR3 nucleotide sequence: TGTGCCAGCAGTACTAATTGGAACACTGAAGCTTTCTTT.